This T cell receptor beta chain was identified in a study of early T cells in non-severe SARS-CoV-2 infection. Study conclusions and caveats: Anti-spike CD8 responses were favored in VDJdb matching, and private and CD4 specificities were missed.

The protocol attached unique molecular identifiers to individual cDNA molecules. MiXCR, applied by TCRdb to the 5' RACE reads, yields one record per CDR3 protein. The data contain more than 90,000 distinct CDR3 sequences, approximately 13% of them seen just once; the ten biggest clones take up under 2.5%. This CDR3 region has 14 residues. Trimming pared 1 base from V and 3 bases from J, leaving 10 bases between. The germline V gene has CDR1 SGHTA and CDR2 FQGNSA. On this clonotype: Antigen unknown.

V is TRBV7-2 and J is TRBJ2-7, with D possibly matching TRBD2 (6 bases). Sequenced material: whole blood. This sequence was found in an adult who was a healthcare worker with PCR-confirmed SARS-CoV-2 infection or an uninfected control (not recorded which). The chain's CDR3 is CASSLGGVVYEQYF. CDR3 nucleotides: TGTGCCAGCAGCTTAGGCGGGGTCGTCTACGAGCAGTACTTC. The complete variable domain, with remaining parts taken from reference TRBV7-2 and TRBJ2-7, reads GAGVSQSPSNKVTEKGKDVELRCDPISGHTALYWYRQSLGQGLEFLIYFQGNSAPDKSGLPSDRFSAERTGGSVSTLTIQRTQQEDSAVYLCASSLGGVVYEQYFGPGTRLTVT.